This T cell receptor (beta chain) was documented in a study of T cell clonotyping in hematopoietic cell transplantation. General study findings and limits: Few recipient clonotypes overlapped donors; over 95% were de novo at given depth.

With 3 bases removed from V and 2 bases from J, the gap between germline ends came to 5 bases. This CDR3 is 12 amino acids long. Germline V lookup: CDR1 ENHRY, CDR2 SYGVKD. Details on this clone: Its matching antigen is unknown.

Method: immunoSEQ multiplex PCR; TCRdb's copy keeps in-frame clones and lacks some. The data contain some 11,000 clones, roughly 53% of them singletons. The sample taken for sequencing was peripheral blood mononuclear cells. The chain uses TRBV10-3 and TRBJ2-7, with D possibly matching TRBD1 (5 bases). The receptor comes from a man aged 50 to 60 in good health. Some clones in this sample may be carry-over from other donors' samples. CDR3 loop: CAISDRAYEQYF. The CDR3 bases are TGTGCCATCAGTGACAGGGCCTACGAGCAGTACTTC.